This T cell receptor beta chain was identified during a study of beta chain features in type 1 diabetes. Trimming removed 10 bases at V and 4 bases at J, with 17 bases between. CDR3 length: 13 amino acids. Per the germline V gene, CDR1 is SNHLY and CDR2 is FYNNEI. Sequencing targeted expressed TCRB transcripts, as all isolated RNA had been reverse transcribed. Produced via immunoSEQ multiplex PCR; TCRdb's table is partial and in-frame only. Among some 640,000 clones listed, 11% to 15% were seen once. Whole-study findings and limits: Among type 1 diabetes patients, VDJ junctions had fewer insertions and more deletions. Type 1 diabetes patients had moderately but significantly shorter TCRB CDR3s in all four CD4+ subsets.

This clone was detected only a few times. What it recognizes is unknown. Sequencing input: naive CD4+ T cells from blood. This TCR derives from a man aged 18 to 29 with type 1 diabetes. The chain is built from TRBV2 and TRBJ2-7; D not certain. The CDR3: CAIQGSEIYEQYF. Written as DNA, the CDR3 is TGTGCCATCCAAGGCAGCGAGATTTACGAGCAGTACTTC.